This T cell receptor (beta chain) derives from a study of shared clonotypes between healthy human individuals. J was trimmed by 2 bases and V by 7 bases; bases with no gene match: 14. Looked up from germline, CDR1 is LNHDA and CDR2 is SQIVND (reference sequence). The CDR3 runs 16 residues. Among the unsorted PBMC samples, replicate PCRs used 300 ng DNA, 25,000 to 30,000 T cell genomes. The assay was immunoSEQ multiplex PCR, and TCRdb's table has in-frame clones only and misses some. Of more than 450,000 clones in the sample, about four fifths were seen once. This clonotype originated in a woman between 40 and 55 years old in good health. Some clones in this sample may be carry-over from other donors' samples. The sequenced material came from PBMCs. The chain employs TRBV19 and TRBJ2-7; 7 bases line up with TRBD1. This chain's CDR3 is CASTPVGTQGTYEQYF. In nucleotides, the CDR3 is TGTGCCAGTACCCCGGTTGGGACACAGGGGACCTACGAGCAGTACTTC. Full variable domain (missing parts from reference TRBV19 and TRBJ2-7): DGGITQSPKYLFRKEGQNVTLSCEQNLNHDAMYWYRQDPGQGLRLIYYSQIVNDFQKGDIAEGYSVSREKKESFPLTVTSAQKNPTAFYLCASTPVGTQGTYEQYFGPGTRLTVT.